A selection of T cell receptor beta chains follows, all from one sample in a study of T cells in Graves' hyperthyroidism and ophthalmopathy. MiXCR, run by TCRdb on the multiplex PCR reads, gives a single entry per CDR3 protein. Of fewer than 450,000 distinct CDR3 sequences in the sample, about a sixth are singletons; the top ten hold around a third. Sample: blood. The receptors stem from a young woman with Graves' hyperthyroidism that later progressed to Graves' ophthalmopathy. The CDR3 runs from the conserved cysteine through the conserved F or W. A D gene is named only where the DNA matches it firmly. The size of a clone is reported for some rows only, either as once, few or many, or as a class for expanded clones.

cdr3_length	d_call	v_call	j_call	clone_size	cdr3_aa	cdr3_nt
13	.	TRBV25-1	TRBJ2-1	.	CASSGAAYNEQFF	TGTGCCAGCAGTGGAGCGGCCTACAATGAGCAGTTCTTC
13	.	TRBV27	TRBJ1-3	.	CASSFGIGNTIYF	TGTGCCAGCAGTTTCGGGATAGGAAACACCATATATTTT
15	.	TRBV5-1	TRBJ2-7	few	CASSLGARESYEQYF	TGCGCCAGCAGCTTGGGGGCCAGGGAATCCTACGAGCAGTACTTC
14	.	TRBV2	TRBJ1-3	many	CASSKGHSGNTIYF	TGTGCCAGCAGTAAAGGCCACTCTGGAAACACCATATATTTT
14	.	TRBV19	TRBJ2-1	few	CAITEQGRVNEQFF	TGTGCCATTACAGAGCAGGGCCGGGTCAATGAGCAGTTCTTC
13	.	TRBV19	TRBJ2-7	.	CASSMTGPYEQYF	TGTGCCAGTAGTATGACCGGCCCCTACGAGCAGTACTTC
16	.	TRBV10-3	TRBJ1-1	many	CAISESGHRDQTEAFF	TGTGCCATCAGTGAGTCGGGTCACAGGGATCAGACTGAAGCTTTCTTT
16	TRBD1	TRBV29-1	TRBJ2-1	many	CSVEFPGQGIDNEQFF	TGCAGCGTTGAATTCCCCGGACAGGGTATCGACAATGAGCAGTTCTTC
18	TRBD1	TRBV4-1	TRBJ2-5	.	CASSPRSETGGWQETQYF	TGCGCCAGCAGCCCACGATCTGAGACAGGGGGATGGCAAGAGACCCAGTACTTC
14	.	TRBV2	TRBJ1-2	.	CASSEYGGLYGYTF	TGTGCCAGCAGTGAATACGGGGGGCTCTATGGCTACACCTTC
15	TRBD2	TRBV2	TRBJ2-1	many	CASSFLAGVNNEQFF	TGTGCCAGCAGTTTTCTAGCGGGGGTCAACAATGAGCAGTTCTTC
14	TRBD2	TRBV20-1	TRBJ2-1	many	CSAGTSGSYNEQFF	TGCAGTGCTGGAACTAGCGGGTCCTACAATGAGCAGTTCTTC
13	.	TRBV5-6	TRBJ2-2	.	CASTETGTGELFF	TGTGCCAGCACCGAAACAGGGACCGGGGAGCTGTTTTTT
15	TRBD2	TRBV11-2	TRBJ2-7	.	CASSLVAGPSYEQYF	TGTGCCAGCAGCTTAGTAGCGGGACCATCCTACGAGCAGTACTTC
16	.	TRBV3-1	TRBJ1-1	many	CASSQDRGRMNTEAFF	TGTGCCAGCAGCCAAGATAGGGGACGAATGAACACTGAAGCTTTCTTT
18	TRBD2	TRBV7-9	TRBJ2-1	many	CASSLADYVAGEYNEQFF	TGTGCCAGCAGCTTAGCGGATTACGTTGCGGGAGAATACAATGAGCAGTTCTTC
17	TRBD2	TRBV28	TRBJ2-1	many	CASSLYTGTSGNNEQFF	TGTGCCAGCAGTTTATACACGGGGACTAGCGGCAACAATGAGCAGTTCTTC
14	TRBD2	TRBV7-6	TRBJ2-1	.	CASSTRGGPNEQFF	TGTGCCAGCAGCACCCGGGGGGGTCCCAATGAGCAGTTCTTC
14	.	TRBV19	TRBJ2-1	.	CASSWRVGYNEQFF	TGTGCCAGTAGTTGGCGGGTTGGGTACAATGAGCAGTTCTTC
15	TRBD2	TRBV28	TRBJ2-5	many	CASSLGTRPAETQYF	TGTGCCAGCAGTTTAGGGACTAGACCCGCCGAGACCCAGTACTTC
16	TRBD1	TRBV9	TRBJ2-7	.	CASSVDSGQGNSEQYF	TGTGCCAGCAGCGTAGATTCGGGACAGGGTAATTCCGAGCAGTACTTC
16	.	TRBV6-1	TRBJ1-5	many	CASDDGYIEGNQPQHF	TGTGCCAGCGATGACGGGTACATAGAGGGCAATCAGCCCCAGCATTTT
12	.	TRBV5-1	TRBJ2-1	many	CASSLGPGEQFF	TGCGCCAGCAGCTTAGGGCCGGGTGAGCAGTTCTTC
13	TRBD1	TRBV5-1	TRBJ2-7	.	CASSMGQGYEQHF	TGCGCCAGCAGCATGGGACAGGGCTACGAGCAGCACTTC
13	.	TRBV5-8	TRBJ2-7	many	CASSLEVVREQYF	TGTGCCAGCAGCTTGGAAGTCGTCAGGGAGCAGTACTTC
24	TRBD2	TRBV13	TRBJ2-3	few	CASSSTLRDSGNNTSGSVADTQYF	TGTGCCAGCAGCTCCACACTTCGGGACAGCGGAAACAACACTAGCGGGAGTGTGGCAGATACGCAGTATTTT
15	TRBD1	TRBV6-1	TRBJ1-2	many	CASILRDRGHDGYTF	TGTGCCAGCATCCTCCGGGACAGGGGGCATGATGGCTACACCTTC
15	TRBD1	TRBV4-1	TRBJ1-5	few	CASSQVGQFNQPQHF	TGCGCCAGCAGCCAAGTGGGACAGTTCAATCAGCCCCAGCATTTT
16	.	TRBV5-1	TRBJ2-1	many	CASSLARESSYNEQFF	TGCGCCAGCAGCTTGGCCAGAGAAAGCTCCTACAATGAGCAGTTCTTC
17	TRBD1	TRBV4-1	TRBJ1-4	many	CASSPPDRAATNEKLFF	TGCGCCAGCAGCCCCCCGGACAGGGCTGCAACTAATGAAAAACTGTTTTTT
16	.	TRBV5-1	TRBJ1-1	.	CASSLGGGQLNTEAFF	TGCGCCAGCAGCTTGGGGGGGGGGCAGTTGAACACTGAAGCTTTCTTT
16	.	TRBV4-1	TRBJ1-1	.	CASSQPLTGRNTEAFF	TGCGCCAGCAGCCAACCCTTAACAGGGAGGAACACTGAAGCTTTCTTT
18	.	TRBV18	TRBJ2-6	many	CASSPPHRFNSGANVLTF	TGTGCCAGCTCACCACCGCATAGGTTCAACTCTGGGGCCAACGTCCTGACTTTC
17	TRBD2	TRBV5-5	TRBJ2-1	many	CASSLLAGGLSYNEQFF	TGTGCCAGCAGCTTACTAGCGGGGGGGCTCTCCTACAATGAGCAGTTCTTC
12	.	TRBV2	TRBJ2-7	many	CASSLAPYEQYF	TGTGCCAGCAGTCTCGCCCCCTACGAGCAGTACTTC
14	TRBD1	TRBV6-1	TRBJ2-1	many	CASSVMTGGHEQFF	TGTGCCAGCAGCGTTATGACAGGGGGCCATGAGCAGTTCTTC
14	.	TRBV12-3/TRBV12-4	TRBJ1-2	many	CALNRGPTNYGYTF	TGTGCCCTGAACCGGGGGCCGACTAACTATGGCTACACCTTC
16	.	TRBV12-3/TRBV12-4	TRBJ1-4	.	CASSWGREHLNEKLFF	TGTGCCAGCTCCTGGGGGCGGGAACACTTAAATGAAAAACTGTTTTTT
16	TRBD1	TRBV30	TRBJ1-5	.	CAWASRDRGINQPQHF	TGTGCCTGGGCATCCCGGGACAGGGGAATCAATCAGCCCCAGCATTTT
13	.	TRBV7-9	TRBJ1-2	few	CASSLNFGYGYTF	TGTGCCAGCAGCTTAAACTTCGGCTATGGCTACACCTTC
15	.	TRBV6-1	TRBJ2-1	few	CASSGKAQGYNEQFF	TGTGCCAGCAGTGGAAAGGCCCAGGGCTACAATGAGCAGTTCTTC
13	.	TRBV29-1	TRBJ1-2	many	CSARGDIDYGYTF	TGCAGCGCACGAGGGGATATCGACTATGGCTACACCTTC
14	.	TRBV6-5	TRBJ1-6	many	CASSYAGVGSPLHF	TGTGCCAGCAGTTACGCAGGGGTCGGTTCACCCCTCCACTTT
14	.	TRBV18	TRBJ2-7	many	CASSLRANSYEQYF	TGTGCCAGCTCACTCAGGGCTAACTCCTACGAGCAGTACTTC
17	TRBD1	TRBV28	TRBJ1-2	many	CASSTLNRGRGVGGYTF	TGTGCCAGCAGCACCCTTAACAGGGGTCGGGGAGTCGGGGGCTACACCTTC
16	TRBD1	TRBV19	TRBJ1-2	.	CASSPRVGTGEYGYTF	TGTGCCAGTAGTCCCAGGGTCGGGACAGGTGAATATGGCTACACCTTC
17	TRBD2	TRBV6-1	TRBJ2-3	.	CATTERGGILSTDTQYF	TGTGCCACCACAGAGCGGGGGGGCATCCTTAGCACAGATACGCAGTATTTT
17	.	TRBV19	TRBJ2-6	many	CASSMWAGTSGANVLTF	TGTGCCAGTAGTATGTGGGCGGGAACCTCTGGGGCCAACGTCCTGACTTTC
15	.	TRBV20-1	TRBJ1-2	many	CSARSPPDRGYGYTF	TGCAGTGCTAGATCCCCCCCGGATCGGGGATATGGCTACACCTTC
17	.	TRBV2	TRBJ2-5	many	CASTPPPGQRGDWTQYF	TGTGCCAGCACCCCGCCCCCCGGCCAGCGAGGGGACTGGACCCAGTACTTC
13	TRBD2	TRBV27	TRBJ2-1	.	CASSPGTSGEQFF	TGTGCCAGCAGTCCAGGGACTAGCGGGGAGCAGTTCTTC
13	TRBD2	TRBV13	TRBJ2-7	.	CASSTGTSSEQYF	TGTGCCAGCAGCACCGGGACTAGTTCCGAGCAGTACTTC
14	.	TRBV6-2/TRBV6-3	TRBJ2-7	.	CASHPTLVPYEQYF	TGTGCCAGCCACCCGACGCTAGTTCCTTACGAGCAGTACTTC
15	.	TRBV27	TRBJ2-7	many	CASSYYGGLDYEQYF	TGTGCCAGCAGTTACTACGGGGGCCTCGACTACGAGCAGTACTTC
17	TRBD2	TRBV5-4	TRBJ2-3	many	CASSLTQTSGRADTQYF	TGTGCCAGCAGCTTGACCCAGACTAGCGGGAGGGCAGATACGCAGTATTTT